This is a list of T cell receptor beta chains from one sample in a study of monozygotic twins with cystic fibrosis. The protocol was immunoSEQ multiplex PCR, while the TCRdb copy is restricted to in-frame clones and leaves out a portion. Here the sample spans about 35,000 clones, approximately 67% being singletons. Sequencing was done on a sample of blood. All receptors come from a girl aged 10-17 years with cystic fibrosis. CDR3s include the opening cysteine and the closing phenylalanine or tryptophan. The order of the fields is CDR3 protein, CDR3 DNA, CDR3 length, D gene, J gene, clone size, V gene. A D gene is named only where the DNA matches it firmly. The size of a clone is reported for some rows only, either as once, few or many, or as a class for expanded clones.

CDR3: CAIRQYNEQFF
DNA: TGTGCCATCAGGCAATACAATGAGCAGTTCTTC
length: 11
D: -
J: TRBJ2-1
size: -
V: TRBV10-3

CDR3: CASSSNPGLNYNEQFF
DNA: TGTGCCAGCAGTAGCAATCCGGGACTAAATTACAATGAGCAGTTCTTC
length: 16
D: TRBD2
J: TRBJ2-1
size: -
V: TRBV27

CDR3: CASNPSKDGRNTIYF
DNA: TGTGCCAGCAATCCCTCGAAGGACGGAAGAAACACCATATATTTT
length: 15
D: -
J: TRBJ1-3
size: -
V: TRBV6-1

CDR3: CASSQGGLAGGRDTQYF
DNA: TGCGCCAGCAGCCAAGGAGGTCTAGCGGGAGGAAGAGATACGCAGTATTTT
length: 17
D: TRBD2
J: TRBJ2-3
size: -
V: TRBV4-3

CDR3: CASSLTRFNYGYTF
DNA: TGTGCCAGCAGCCTTACAAGATTTAACTATGGCTACACCTTC
length: 14
D: -
J: TRBJ1-2
size: once
V: TRBV2

CDR3: CASSEGSGGTGNTIYF
DNA: TGTGCCAGCAGTGAAGGGTCGGGGGGCACTGGAAACACCATATATTTT
length: 16
D: -
J: TRBJ1-3
size: once
V: TRBV2

CDR3: CATAAGGSYEQYF
DNA: TGTGCCACGGCGGCGGGAGGCTCCTACGAGCAGTACTTC
length: 13
D: TRBD2
J: TRBJ2-7
size: -
V: TRBV5-4

CDR3: CASSREWGSYTDTQYF
DNA: TGCGCCAGCAGCCGAGAGTGGGGAAGTTACACAGATACGCAGTATTTT
length: 16
D: -
J: TRBJ2-3
size: -
V: TRBV4-1

CDR3: CASSPLGGLAGGYEQYF
DNA: TGTGCCAGCAGCCCCCTAGGTGGACTAGCGGGAGGGTACGAGCAGTACTTC
length: 17
D: TRBD2
J: TRBJ2-7
size: once
V: TRBV4-2

CDR3: CASSFISGSREQYF
DNA: TGCGCCAGCAGCTTTATTAGCGGGAGCCGGGAGCAGTACTTC
length: 14
D: TRBD2
J: TRBJ2-7
size: -
V: TRBV5-1

CDR3: CAWNNPGLDTQYF
DNA: TGTGCCTGGAATAATCCGGGATTAGATACGCAGTATTTT
length: 13
D: -
J: TRBJ2-3
size: -
V: TRBV30

CDR3: CASRYYSNQPQHF
DNA: TGTGCCAGCAGATACTATAGCAATCAGCCCCAGCATTTT
length: 13
D: -
J: TRBJ1-5
size: -
V: TRBV6-6

CDR3: CASSLPVTVNYGYTF
DNA: TGTGCCAGCAGCTTGCCAGTGACAGTCAACTATGGCTACACCTTC
length: 15
D: -
J: TRBJ1-2
size: -
V: TRBV5-6

CDR3: CASSLARETQYF
DNA: TGCGCCAGCAGCTTGGCCCGAGAGACCCAGTACTTC
length: 12
D: -
J: TRBJ2-5
size: -
V: TRBV5-1

CDR3: CASSEAGTSTQDTF
DNA: TGTGCCAGCAGTGAAGCAGGGACATCCACCCAGGACACCTTC
length: 14
D: -
J: TRBJ1-2
size: -
V: TRBV2

CDR3: CASSLFAGTGANEQYF
DNA: TGTGCCAGCAGTTTATTTGCTGGGACAGGGGCCAACGAGCAGTACTTC
length: 16
D: TRBD1
J: TRBJ2-7
size: -
V: TRBV27

CDR3: CASSPGQLNQPQHF
DNA: TGTGCCAGCAGCCCGGGACAGCTCAATCAGCCCCAGCATTTT
length: 14
D: TRBD1
J: TRBJ1-5
size: -
V: TRBV9

CDR3: CSVVSGDYGYTF
DNA: TGCAGCGTTGTTTCAGGGGACTATGGCTACACCTTC
length: 12
D: -
J: TRBJ1-2
size: -
V: TRBV29-1

CDR3: CASSEWDQDTEAFF
DNA: TGTGCCAGCAGTGAATGGGACCAAGACACTGAAGCTTTCTTT
length: 14
D: -
J: TRBJ1-1
size: -
V: TRBV25-1

CDR3: CAWSLYLGHRGELFF
DNA: TGTGCCTGGAGCTTATATTTGGGACATCGCGGGGAGCTGTTTTTT
length: 15
D: -
J: TRBJ2-2
size: once
V: TRBV30

CDR3: CASSVGARETQYF
DNA: TGTGCCAGCAGTGTGGGGGCGCGGGAGACCCAGTACTTC
length: 13
D: -
J: TRBJ2-5
size: -
V: TRBV25-1

CDR3: CASSRTRAIQETQYF
DNA: TGTGCCAGCAGCCGAACCCGGGCTATCCAAGAGACCCAGTACTTC
length: 15
D: -
J: TRBJ2-5
size: -
V: TRBV7-9

CDR3: CASSLVLVGSNEQFF
DNA: TGCGCCAGCAGCTTGGTCCTAGTGGGCTCCAATGAGCAGTTCTTC
length: 15
D: -
J: TRBJ2-1
size: -
V: TRBV5-1

CDR3: CASSQTWTGGWAGANVLTF
DNA: TGCGCCAGCAGCCAAACCTGGACAGGGGGCTGGGCTGGGGCCAACGTCCTGACTTTC
length: 19
D: TRBD1
J: TRBJ2-6
size: -
V: TRBV4-3

CDR3: CASSQDDSLAITGELFF
DNA: TGTGCCAGCAGCCAAGATGATTCCCTAGCGATCACCGGGGAGCTGTTTTTT
length: 17
D: -
J: TRBJ2-2
size: -
V: TRBV14

CDR3: CASSPGLAGASGQQFF
DNA: TGTGCCAGCTCACCGGGACTAGCGGGAGCTTCGGGCCAGCAGTTCTTC
length: 16
D: TRBD2
J: TRBJ2-1
size: -
V: TRBV18